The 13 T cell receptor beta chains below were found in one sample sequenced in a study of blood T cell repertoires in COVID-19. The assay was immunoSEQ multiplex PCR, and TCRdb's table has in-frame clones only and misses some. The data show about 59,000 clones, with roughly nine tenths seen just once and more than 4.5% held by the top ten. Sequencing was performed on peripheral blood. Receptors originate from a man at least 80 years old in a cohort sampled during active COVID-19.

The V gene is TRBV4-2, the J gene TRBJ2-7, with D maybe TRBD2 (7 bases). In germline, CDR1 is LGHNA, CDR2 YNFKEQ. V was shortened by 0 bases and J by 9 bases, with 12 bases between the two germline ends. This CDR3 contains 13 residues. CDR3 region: CASSQDWGGGQYF. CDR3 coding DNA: TGTGCCAGCAGCCAAGATTGGGGGGGCGGGCAGTACTTC.

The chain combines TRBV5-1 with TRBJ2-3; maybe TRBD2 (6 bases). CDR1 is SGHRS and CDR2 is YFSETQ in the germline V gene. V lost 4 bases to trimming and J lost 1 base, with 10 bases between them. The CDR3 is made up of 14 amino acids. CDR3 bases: TGCGCCAGCAGCGTGGCTAGCGGCACAGATACGCAGTATTTT. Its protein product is CASSVASGTDTQYF. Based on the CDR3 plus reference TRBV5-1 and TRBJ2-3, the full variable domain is KAGVTQTPRYLIKTRGQQVTLSCSPISGHRSVSWYQQTPGQGLQFLFEYFSETQRNKGNFPGRFSGRQFSNSRSEMNVSTLELGDSALYLCASSVASGTDTQYFGPGTRLTVL.

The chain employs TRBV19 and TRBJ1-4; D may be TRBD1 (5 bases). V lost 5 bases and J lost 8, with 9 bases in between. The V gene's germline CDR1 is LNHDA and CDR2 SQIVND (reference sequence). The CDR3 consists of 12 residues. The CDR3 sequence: CASSLRQEKLFF. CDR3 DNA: TGTGCCAGTAGTTTACGACAGGAAAAACTGTTTTTT.

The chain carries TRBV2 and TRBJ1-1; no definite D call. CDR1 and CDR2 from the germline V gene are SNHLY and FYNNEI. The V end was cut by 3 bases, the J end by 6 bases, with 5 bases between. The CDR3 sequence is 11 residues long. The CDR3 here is CASSEEPEAFF. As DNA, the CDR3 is TGTGCCAGCAGTGAGGAGCCTGAAGCTTTCTTT.

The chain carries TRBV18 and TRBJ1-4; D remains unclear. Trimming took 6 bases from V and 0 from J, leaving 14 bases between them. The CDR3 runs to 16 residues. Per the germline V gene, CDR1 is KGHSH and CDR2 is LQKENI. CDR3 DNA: TGTGCCAGCTCCCCCGGGGAGCGATCAACTAATGAAAAACTGTTTTTT. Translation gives CASSPGERSTNEKLFF.

DNA of the CDR3: TGTGCCAGCAGCAAGTTCCGGCAGGGTAGCACAGATACGCAGTATTTT. Residues: CASSKFRQGSTDTQYF. This chain joins TRBV3-1 (or the pseudogene TRBV3-2) and TRBJ2-3; possible D gene TRBD1, 5 bases. This CDR3 spans 16 amino acids. V was shortened by 5 bases and J by 0 bases, with 15 bases between the two germline ends. The germline gives CDR1 LGHDT, CDR2 YNNKEL (reference sequence).

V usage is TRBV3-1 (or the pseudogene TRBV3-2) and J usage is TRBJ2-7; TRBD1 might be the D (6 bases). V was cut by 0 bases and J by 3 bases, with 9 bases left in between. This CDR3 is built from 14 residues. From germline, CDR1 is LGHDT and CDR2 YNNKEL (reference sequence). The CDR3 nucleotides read TGTGCCAGCAGCCAAGAGGCCAGGGGCTACGAGCAGTACTTC. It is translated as CASSQEARGYEQYF.

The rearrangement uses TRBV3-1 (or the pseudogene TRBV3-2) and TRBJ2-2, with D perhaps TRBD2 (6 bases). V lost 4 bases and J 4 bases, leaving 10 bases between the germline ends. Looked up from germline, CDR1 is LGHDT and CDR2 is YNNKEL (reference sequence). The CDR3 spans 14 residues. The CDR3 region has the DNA TGTGCCAGCAGCCCACCCGGGAGCACCGGGGAGCTGTTTTTT. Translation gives CASSPPGSTGELFF.

The CDR3 reads CASSRAGQGKSPLHF. The CDR3 DNA follows: TGCGCCAGCAGCCGGGCAGGACAGGGAAAATCACCCCTCCACTTT. The chain employs TRBV5-1 and TRBJ1-6, with 8 bases identical to TRBD1. This CDR3 region has 15 residues. CDR1 is SGHRS, CDR2 YFSETQ, per germline. The V and J ends lost 4 bases and 10 bases, in that order; junction bases with no gene match: 10.

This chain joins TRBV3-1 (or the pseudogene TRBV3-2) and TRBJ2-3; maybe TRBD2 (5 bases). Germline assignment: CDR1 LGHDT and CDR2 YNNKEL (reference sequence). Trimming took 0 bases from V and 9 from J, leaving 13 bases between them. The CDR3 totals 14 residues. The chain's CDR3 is CASSQDSSSATQYF. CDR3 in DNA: TGTGCCAGCAGCCAAGATTCGAGTAGCGCAACGCAGTATTTT.

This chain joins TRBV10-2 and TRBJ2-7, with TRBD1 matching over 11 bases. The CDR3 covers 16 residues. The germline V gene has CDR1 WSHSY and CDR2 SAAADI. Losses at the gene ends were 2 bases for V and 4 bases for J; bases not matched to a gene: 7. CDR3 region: CASSEGGTGGVYEQYF. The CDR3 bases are TGCGCCAGCAGTGAGGGTGGGACAGGGGGTGTATACGAGCAGTACTTC.

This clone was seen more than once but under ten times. The CDR3 DNA follows: TGTGCCAGCAGCGTCGGAGGGGGCTTATACGAGCAGTACTTC. It translates to CASSVGGGLYEQYF. The rearrangement joins TRBV9 to TRBJ2-7, with D possibly TRBD1 on 7 matching bases. This CDR3 is built from 14 residues. CDR1 and CDR2 (germline): SGDLS, YYNGEE. The V end lost 2 bases, the J end lost 4 bases, and 13 bases lay between the germline ends.

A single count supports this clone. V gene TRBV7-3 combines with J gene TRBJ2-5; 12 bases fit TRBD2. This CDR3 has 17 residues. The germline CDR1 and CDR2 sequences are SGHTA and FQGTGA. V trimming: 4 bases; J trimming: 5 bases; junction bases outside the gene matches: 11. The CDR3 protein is CASSWTSGIPTGETQYF. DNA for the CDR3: TGTGCCAGCAGCTGGACTAGCGGGATCCCCACCGGGGAGACCCAGTACTTC.